A single TCR beta chain is shown here with its context. The sample comes from a study of T cell changes during pregnancy in multiple sclerosis. V lost 5 bases, J lost 4 bases, and 2 bases stayed unmatched. The CDR3 spans 11 residues. Germline assignment: CDR1 GTSNPN and CDR2 SVGIG (reference sequence). Clones were read by immunoSEQ multiplex PCR, and TCRdb kept only the in-frame ones, dropping some. Among around 39,000 clones listed, about 88% were seen once. Sample: CD4+ T cells from peripheral blood mononuclear cells, taken before pregnancy. The clonotype comes from a female donor with multiple sclerosis, enrolled in a pregnancy study. The rearrangement joins TRBV30 to TRBJ2-7; 7 nucleotides agree with TRBD1. CDR3 nucleotides: TGTGCCTGGGGGACAGCTTACGAGCAGTACTTC. Translating it yields CAWGTAYEQYF.